This T cell receptor (beta chain) is from a study of control samples from healthy donors and cancer patients. The CDR3 has 13 residues. V lost 8 bases and J lost 5; bases outside the gene matches: 4. Germline values: CDR1 KGHDR, CDR2 SFDVKD. Here immunoSEQ multiplex PCR was the method, and the copy in TCRdb shows in-frame clones only, minus some. The table lists 200,000 to 250,000 clones, about 94% of them singletons. The sequence was collected from a man aged 45-65 years in good health. The specimen was blood. The chain has TRBV24-1 and TRBJ2-1; 8 positions agree with TRBD2. CDR3 DNA: TGTGCCACCACCCGCGGGGGGAACAATGAGCAGTTCTTC. As protein: CATTRGGNNEQFF.